The next 21 T cell receptor beta chains were all read from a single sample in a study of CD8 T cells in Susac syndrome. Random hexamers primed reverse transcription of about 0.5 to 1 ug RNA. TCRdb re-called the immunoSEQ multiplex PCR reads through MiXCR, storing one row per CDR3 protein. The table has roughly 200,000 distinct CDR3 sequences, approximately 95% seen once. The sample was CD4+ T cells from PBMCs. These receptors all stem from a human donor in good health.

This rearrangement joins TRBV28 to TRBJ2-7, with D tentatively TRBD1 (7 bases). The V gene lost 3 bases and the J gene lost 4 bases, with 16 bases spanning the gap. The CDR3 sequence is 15 residues long. CDR1 and CDR2 (germline): MDHEN, SYDVKM. The CDR3 sequence: CASSFAGQMIYEQYV. DNA for the CDR3: TGTGCCAGCAGTTTTGCGGGACAGATGATTTACGAGCAGTACGTC.

CDR3 DNA sequence: TGTGCCACCAGGCCCCTTAATCAGCCCCAGCATTTT. Translation: CATRPLNQPQHF. The chain combines TRBV28 with TRBJ1-5, with D unresolved. Germline CDR1 MDHEN, CDR2 SYDVKM. V lost 10 bases and J 4 bases, leaving 11 bases between the germline ends. This CDR3 has 12 amino acids.

This CDR3 is CASSHSSGGTGELFF. The CDR3 coding sequence is TGTGCCAGCAGCCACTCTAGCGGGGGGACCGGGGAGCTGTTTTTT. The rearrangement uses TRBV3-1 and TRBJ2-2; 11 bases are shared with TRBD2. The junction had 2 bases not matched to a gene; V was cut back by 3 bases and J by 5 bases. Germline V gene data show CDR1 as LGHDT and CDR2 as YNNKEL (reference sequence). This CDR3 comprises 15 residues.

V gene TRBV18 combines with J gene TRBJ1-1; no clear D gene. CDR3 length: 13 residues. The V gene lost 6 bases and the J gene lost 1 base, with 9 bases spanning the gap. CDR1 KGHSH and CDR2 LQKENI come from the germline V gene. CDR3 protein: CASSVAPNTEAFF. CDR3 nucleotide sequence: TGTGCCAGCTCGGTCGCGCCGAACACTGAAGCTTTCTTT.

The gene calls are TRBV19 and TRBJ2-2; possible D gene TRBD2, 6 bases. CDR3 length: 14 residues. V dropped 4 bases and J dropped 4 bases, with 10 bases sitting between them. CDR1 and CDR2 (germline): LNHDA, SQIVND (reference sequence). Here the CDR3 DNA reads TGTGCCAGTAGTAGGGGGGAGAGCACCGGGGAGCTGTTTTTT. Its translation is CASSRGESTGELFF.

The V call is TRBV7-2, the J call TRBJ2-7, with D possibly being TRBD1 or TRBD2 (6 bases each). The CDR3 contains 14 residues. Trimming took 0 bases from V and 6 from J, leaving 12 bases between them. Germline lookup yields CDR1 SGHTA and CDR2 FQGNSA. The CDR3 reads CASSLALGGPEQYF. The CDR3 DNA follows: TGTGCCAGCAGCTTAGCCCTTGGGGGGCCCGAGCAGTACTTC.

The gene calls are TRBV28 and TRBJ2-3, with 7 bases that match TRBD1. There are 15 residues in the CDR3. Looked up from germline, CDR1 is MDHEN and CDR2 is SYDVKM. Trimming removed 5 bases from V and 1 base from J; junction bases left unmatched: 6. The CDR3 loop is CASSPRGWRTDTQYF. DNA for the CDR3: TGTGCCAGCAGTCCCAGGGGGTGGCGCACAGATACGCAGTATTTT.

The table lists this clonotype with a count of one. The V and J genes are TRBV6-6 and TRBJ1-3; weak D call: TRBD1 (5 bases). CDR1 and CDR2 (germline): MNHNY, SVGAGI (reference sequence). Between the trimmed V and J ends, which lost 10 bases and 2 bases, there was a span of 12 bases. The CDR3 has 13 residues. The CDR3 here is CAIASRAGNTIYF. The CDR3, as DNA: TGTGCCATCGCCAGCAGGGCTGGAAACACCATATATTTT.

This clonotype was seen more than once but under ten times. The chain combines TRBV20-1 with TRBJ1-1, with D unclear. Trimming cost V 2 bases and J 0 bases, with 1 base left between them. The V gene's germline CDR1 is DFQATT and CDR2 SNEGSKA (reference sequence). The length of the CDR3 is 11 residues. CDR3 amino acids: CSARLNTEAFF. The CDR3 coding sequence is TGCAGTGCTAGACTGAACACTGAAGCTTTCTTT.

The CDR3 DNA reads as TGTGCCAGCAAGAAACAGACAGTCTACACTGAAGCTTTCTTT. It specifies CASKKQTVYTEAFF. The chain is built from TRBV12-3 or TRBV12-4 and TRBJ1-1, with a possible D match to TRBD1 (5 bases). The CDR3 extends over 14 amino acids. Deletions cut 7 bases from V and 3 bases from J, with 15 bases between.

The V and J genes are TRBV5-1 and TRBJ1-1; D remains unclear. The CDR3 contains 16 residues. The V gene lost 2 bases and the J gene lost 4 bases, with 18 bases spanning the gap. Germline V gene sequence: CDR1 SGHRS, CDR2 YFSETQ. The CDR3 reads CASSFDKATRSTEAFF. The DNA of the CDR3 is TGCGCCAGCAGCTTCGATAAAGCAACCCGGAGCACTGAAGCTTTCTTT.

This clonotype has only one observation. The chain has TRBV5-1 and TRBJ1-6, with 10 nucleotides matching TRBD1. V shed 7 bases and J 7 bases; nucleotides not matched to a gene: 5. CDR3 length: 14 amino acids. The germline gives CDR1 SGHRS, CDR2 YFSETQ. The CDR3, as DNA: TGCGCCAGCCAGACAGGGGGCAACAATTCACCCCTCCACTTT. Protein sequence: CASQTGGNNSPLHF.

The chain is built from TRBV2 and TRBJ2-7, with D possibly being TRBD2 (6 bases). CDR1 is SNHLY, CDR2 FYNNEI, per germline. V was cut by 8 bases and J by 4 bases, with 18 bases left in between. The CDR3 is 14 residues long. The CDR3 bases are TGTGCCAGCGGGCTCAGGCGGGGTCCATACGAGCAGTACTTC. It encodes CASGLRRGPYEQYF.

J is TRBJ1-6 and V is TRBV5-6; maybe TRBD1 (5 bases). CDR1 and CDR2 from the germline V gene are SGHDT and YYEEEE. Trimming cost V 4 bases and J 7 bases, with 15 bases left between them. This CDR3 comprises 15 residues. The chain's CDR3 is CASSLIKGWNSPLHF. CDR3 nucleotide sequence: TGTGCCAGCAGCCTAATCAAGGGGTGGAATTCACCCCTCCACTTT.

The chain carries TRBV5-4 and TRBJ2-5; 9 bases are shared with TRBD1. Germline CDR1 and CDR2: SGHNT and YYREEE (reference sequence). V shed 4 bases, J shed 4 bases, and the junction held 5 bases outside the gene matches. This CDR3 has 14 amino acids. This chain's CDR3 is CASSAGQGRETQYF. The CDR3 DNA reads as TGTGCCAGCAGCGCGGGACAGGGTAGAGAGACCCAGTACTTC.

The gene calls are TRBV20-1 and TRBJ2-7, with 9 bases fitting TRBD1. V trimming: 3 bases; J trimming: 5 bases; junction bases outside the gene matches: 8. The CDR3 is 14 residues long. CDR1 is DFQATT and CDR2 is SNEGSKA in the germline V gene (reference sequence). The CDR3, as DNA: TGCAGTGCTAGGGACCGGACAGGGGTACACGAGCAGTACGTC. Its translation: CSARDRTGVHEQYV.

The chain combines TRBV24-1 with TRBJ2-3; 8 positions agree with TRBD1. Losses at the gene ends were 2 bases for V and 9 bases for J; bases not matched to a gene: 15. Germline V gene data show CDR1 as KGHDR and CDR2 as SFDVKD. The CDR3 covers 17 residues. The chain's CDR3 is CATSDSWGTGTLGTQYF. DNA of the CDR3: TGTGCCACCAGTGATTCTTGGGGGACAGGAACGCTAGGGACGCAGTATTTT.

The chain combines TRBV28 with TRBJ1-2; weak D call: TRBD1 (5 bases). The V gene lost 4 bases and the J gene lost 4 bases, with 10 bases spanning the gap. Germline V lookup: CDR1 MDHEN, CDR2 SYDVKM. The CDR3 totals 13 residues. The CDR3 spells CASSSPDSYGYTF. In DNA, the CDR3 is TGTGCCAGCAGTTCCCCAGACAGCTATGGCTACACCTTC.

This clonotype was counted a single time. A junction boundary mismatches the germline segment, possibly from a read error. This chain connects TRBV6-1 to TRBJ1-6; D gene unclear. This CDR3 contains 16 residues. Germline V lookup: CDR1 MNHNS, CDR2 SASEGT. CDR3 protein: CASREEGKGYDSPLHF. The CDR3 DNA sequence: TGTGCCAGCAGAGAAGAGGGAAAGGGATATGATTCACCCCTCCACTTT.

The V call is TRBV29-1, the J call TRBJ2-1, with TRBD1 identical over 8 bases. Germline CDR1 is SQVTM and CDR2 is ANQGSEA. CDR3 length equals 14 residues. V was clipped by 4 bases and J by 2 bases; unmatched bases: 4. CDR3 nucleotides: TGCAGCGTTGGGGCAGGGGGCACCTACAATGAGCAGTTCTTC. It is translated as CSVGAGGTYNEQFF.

The chain uses TRBV29-1 and TRBJ1-5; tentative D call: TRBD1 (5 bases). CDR1 and CDR2 (germline): SQVTM, ANQGSEA. V shed 0 bases and J shed 7 bases, with 13 bases lying between them. The CDR3 contains 14 residues. CDR3: CSVEESGGDQPQHF. The CDR3 nucleotides are TGCAGCGTTGAAGAATCCGGGGGAGACCAGCCCCAGCATTTT.